This paragraph reports one T cell receptor (beta chain). This sample was taken from a study of blood T cell repertoires in COVID-19. Method: immunoSEQ multiplex PCR; TCRdb's copy keeps in-frame clones and lacks some. Here the sample spans about 120,000 clones, around 86% being singletons. CDR1 and CDR2 (germline): KGHSH, LQKENI. The CDR3 extends over 14 amino acids. V dropped 3 bases and J dropped 6 bases, with 14 bases sitting between them. The sample taken for sequencing was peripheral blood. This clonotype was obtained from a man aged 35 to 55 with acute or convalescent COVID-19. The rearrangement joins TRBV18 to TRBJ1-2; D perhaps matches TRBD1 (6 bases). This CDR3 is CASSPGTGQDGYTF. Written as DNA, the CDR3 is TGTGCCAGCTCACCCGGTACAGGGCAGGATGGCTACACCTTC.